The rows below give T cell receptor beta chains drawn from one sample of a study of shared clonotypes between healthy human individuals. The assay was immunoSEQ multiplex PCR, and TCRdb's table has in-frame clones only and misses some. The table includes under 600,000 clones, roughly 72% detected once. Sequencing was performed on PBMCs. These receptors all stem from a woman in her 40s in good health. Some clones in this sample may be carry-over from other donors' samples. Both conserved end residues are trimmed from each CDR3. The order of the fields is V gene, CDR3 protein.

TRBV7-9,ASSFLAGGPGETQY
TRBV11-1,ASSFRLGQGAYEQY
TRBV4-1,ASRSRTGFDGNTIY
TRBV19,ASTRQDLATNEKLF
TRBV30,AWNEGHPSNQPQH
TRBV7-3,ASSLTENTEAF
TRBV7-3,ASSLTVGASGSTDTQY
TRBV19,AATPGTKGAGELF
TRBV28,ASSAGTGEAF
TRBV7-2,ASSSQRYEAF
TRBV28,AIVNLRSTEAF
TRBV13,ASSLIGDRGREGYGYT
TRBV18,ASSPGTNTEAF
TRBV11-3,ASSGGGGRETQY
TRBV18,ASSPQKGANTEAF
TRBV11-1,ASSAGLAGEGGLDTQY
TRBV7-2,ASSPTGGFRGYT
TRBV9,ASSVAGRGTGANVLT
TRBV10-3,AISGTGWLSYEQY
TRBV28,ASTLGRSYGYT